The clone carrying this TCR beta chain has more than one count but fewer than ten. Its target is unknown. The data derive from a study of blood T cells in healthy people across ages. Findings and caveats of the study: Changes in expanded clonotypes were possibly confounded, as the CMV status of donors was unknown.

The germline gives CDR1 LGHDT, CDR2 YNNKEL (reference sequence). V was pared by 2 bases and J by 2 bases, with 19 bases between. The CDR3 loop spans 18 amino acids. Each sample yielded at least 6 micrograms of PBMC total RNA. Next came a second PCR, run for about 7 to 11 cycles, which used a sample-barcoded 5' primer along with a J-beta primer mix. TCRdb re-called the 5' RACE reads with MiXCR, one entry per CDR3 protein. The data contain approximately 1,000,000 distinct CDR3 sequences, 40% to 45% of them singletons. V gene TRBV3-1 combines with J gene TRBJ2-1; D is possibly TRBD2 (6 bases). Sequencing was performed on blood. This clonotype originated in a woman in her fifties or sixties in good health. DNA of the CDR3: TGTGCCAGCAGCCAAAGAATTCGCGCGGGACTTACCTACAATGAGCAGTTCTTC. Amino acids: CASSQRIRAGLTYNEQFF.